The sample holds a few counts of the clone carrying this TCR beta chain. Its specificity is not known. This record comes from a study of response to subunit inactivated influenza vaccine. The V and J ends lost 8 bases and 0 bases, in that order; junction bases with no gene match: 4. This CDR3 is built from 13 residues. The germline CDR1 and CDR2 sequences are DFQATT and SNEGSKA (reference sequence). TCRdb re-analysed the RT-PCR reads in MiXCR, keeping a single row per CDR3 protein. The sample records 700,000 to 900,000 distinct CDR3 sequences, 21% being singletons. The study, taken as a whole, reports: Seasonal influenza vaccination, on each occasion, was suggested by the authors to recruit few new T cells.

Material: PBMCs from blood, obtained about 5 days after vaccination. The chain links TRBV20-1 to TRBJ2-1; 7 nucleotides align to TRBD1. The receptor's source is a man aged 45-60 years who received an inactivated influenza vaccine. CDR3 sequence: CSIGQASYNEQFF. The CDR3 bases are TGCAGTATCGGACAGGCCTCCTACAATGAGCAGTTCTTC.